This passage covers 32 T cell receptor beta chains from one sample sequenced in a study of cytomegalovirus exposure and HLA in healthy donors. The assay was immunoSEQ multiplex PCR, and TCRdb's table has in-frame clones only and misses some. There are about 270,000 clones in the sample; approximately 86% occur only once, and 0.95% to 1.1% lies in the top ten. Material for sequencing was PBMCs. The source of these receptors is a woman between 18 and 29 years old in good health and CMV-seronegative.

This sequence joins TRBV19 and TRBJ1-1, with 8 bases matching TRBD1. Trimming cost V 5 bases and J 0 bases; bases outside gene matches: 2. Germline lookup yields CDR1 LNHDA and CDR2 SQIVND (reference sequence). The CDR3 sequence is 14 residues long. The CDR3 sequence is CASSQGAMNTEAFF. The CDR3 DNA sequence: TGTGCCAGTAGTCAGGGGGCCATGAACACTGAAGCTTTCTTT.

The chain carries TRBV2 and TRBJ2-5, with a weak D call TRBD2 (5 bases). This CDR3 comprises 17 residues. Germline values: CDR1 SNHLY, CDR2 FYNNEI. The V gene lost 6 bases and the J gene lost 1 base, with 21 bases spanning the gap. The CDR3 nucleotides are TGTGCCAGCAGCCGTCGGACGGGAAAAGAAGGCCAAGAGACCCAGTACTTC. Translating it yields CASSRRTGKEGQETQYF.

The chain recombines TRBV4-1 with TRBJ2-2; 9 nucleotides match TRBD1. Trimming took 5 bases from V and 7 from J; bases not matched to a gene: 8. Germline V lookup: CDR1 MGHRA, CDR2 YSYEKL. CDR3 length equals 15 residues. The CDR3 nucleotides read TGCGCCAGCAGCTATAACGACAGGGGGAGCGGGGAGCTGTTTTTT. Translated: CASSYNDRGSGELFF.

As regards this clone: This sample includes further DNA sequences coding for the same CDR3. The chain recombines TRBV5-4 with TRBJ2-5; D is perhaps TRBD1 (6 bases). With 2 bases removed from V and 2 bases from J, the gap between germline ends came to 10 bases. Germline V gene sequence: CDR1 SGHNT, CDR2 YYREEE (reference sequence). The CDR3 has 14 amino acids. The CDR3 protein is CASSFGQGQETQYF. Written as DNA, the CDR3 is TGTGCCAGCAGCTTTGGGCAGGGGCAAGAGACCCAGTACTTC.

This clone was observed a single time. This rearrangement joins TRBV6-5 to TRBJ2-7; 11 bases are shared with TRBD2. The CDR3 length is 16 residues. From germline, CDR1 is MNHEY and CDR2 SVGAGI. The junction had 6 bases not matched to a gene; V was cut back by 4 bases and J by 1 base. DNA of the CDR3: TGTGCCAGCAGTTCCACGACTAGCGGGGTTTCCTACGAGCAGTACTTC. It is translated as CASSSTTSGVSYEQYF.

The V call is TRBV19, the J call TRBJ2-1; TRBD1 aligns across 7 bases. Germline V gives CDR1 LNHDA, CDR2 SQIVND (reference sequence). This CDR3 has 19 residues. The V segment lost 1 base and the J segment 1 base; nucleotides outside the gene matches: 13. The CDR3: CASSIVLDRAGDSYNEQFF. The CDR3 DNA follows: TGTGCCAGTAGTATAGTACTCGACAGGGCCGGTGATTCCTACAATGAGCAGTTCTTC.

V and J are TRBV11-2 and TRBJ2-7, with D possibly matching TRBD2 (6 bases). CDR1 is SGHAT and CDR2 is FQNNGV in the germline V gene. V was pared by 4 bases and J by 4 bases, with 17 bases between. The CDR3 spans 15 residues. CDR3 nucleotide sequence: TGTGCCAGCAGCTCTGATCCCGGGAGCCAGTACGAGCAGTACTTC. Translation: CASSSDPGSQYEQYF.

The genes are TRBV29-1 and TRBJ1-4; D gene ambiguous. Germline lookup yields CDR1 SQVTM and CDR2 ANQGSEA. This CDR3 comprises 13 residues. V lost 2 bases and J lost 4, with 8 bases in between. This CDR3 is CSVETEGNEKLFF. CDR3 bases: TGCAGCGTTGAAACGGAGGGTAATGAAAAACTGTTTTTT.

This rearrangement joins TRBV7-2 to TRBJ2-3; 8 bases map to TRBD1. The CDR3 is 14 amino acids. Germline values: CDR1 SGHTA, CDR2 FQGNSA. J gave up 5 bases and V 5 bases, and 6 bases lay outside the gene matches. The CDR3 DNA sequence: TGTGCCAGCAGCGTAACCACAGGGGGAGATACGCAGTATTTT. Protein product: CASSVTTGGDTQYF.

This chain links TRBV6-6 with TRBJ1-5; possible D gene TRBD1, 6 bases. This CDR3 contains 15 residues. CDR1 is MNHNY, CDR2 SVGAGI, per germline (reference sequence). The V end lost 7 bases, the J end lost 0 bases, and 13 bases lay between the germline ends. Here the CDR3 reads CASNPTGISNQPQHF. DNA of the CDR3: TGTGCCAGCAACCCCACAGGGATTAGCAATCAGCCCCAGCATTTT.

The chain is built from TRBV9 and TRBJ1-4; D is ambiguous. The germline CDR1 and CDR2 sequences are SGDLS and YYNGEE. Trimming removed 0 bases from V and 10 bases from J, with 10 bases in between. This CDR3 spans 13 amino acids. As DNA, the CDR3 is TGTGCCAGCAGCGTAGGGTCAACAGCAAAACTGTTTTTT. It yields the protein CASSVGSTAKLFF.

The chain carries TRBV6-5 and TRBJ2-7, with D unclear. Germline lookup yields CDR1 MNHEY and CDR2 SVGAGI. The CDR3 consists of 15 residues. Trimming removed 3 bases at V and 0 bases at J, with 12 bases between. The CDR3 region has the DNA TGTGCCAGCAGTTATGGGCTGATCAGCTCCTACGAGCAGTACTTC. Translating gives CASSYGLISSYEQYF.

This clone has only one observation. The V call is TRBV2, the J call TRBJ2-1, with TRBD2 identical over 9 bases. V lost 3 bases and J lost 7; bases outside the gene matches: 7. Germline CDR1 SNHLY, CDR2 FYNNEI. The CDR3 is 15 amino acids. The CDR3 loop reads CASSEGAGGPNEQFF. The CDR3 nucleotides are TGTGCCAGCAGTGAGGGGGCGGGAGGGCCGAATGAGCAGTTCTTC.

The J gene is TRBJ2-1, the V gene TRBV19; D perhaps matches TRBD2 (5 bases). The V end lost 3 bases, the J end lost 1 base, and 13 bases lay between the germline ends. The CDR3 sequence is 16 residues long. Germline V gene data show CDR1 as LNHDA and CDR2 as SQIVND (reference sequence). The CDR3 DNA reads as TGTGCCAGTAGTATTCTGTGGGAGCCTTCCTACAATGAGCAGTTCTTC. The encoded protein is CASSILWEPSYNEQFF.

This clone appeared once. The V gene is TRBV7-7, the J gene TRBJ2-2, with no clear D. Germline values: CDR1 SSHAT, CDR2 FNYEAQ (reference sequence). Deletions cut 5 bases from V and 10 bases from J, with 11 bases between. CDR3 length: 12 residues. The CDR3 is CASSPNREELFF. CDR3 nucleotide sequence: TGTGCCAGCAGCCCGAATCGCGAGGAGCTGTTTTTT.

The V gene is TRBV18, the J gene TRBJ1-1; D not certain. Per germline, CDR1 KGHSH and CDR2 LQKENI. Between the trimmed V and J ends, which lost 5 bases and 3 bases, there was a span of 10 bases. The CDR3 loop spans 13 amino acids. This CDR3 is CASSAASDTEAFF. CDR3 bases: TGTGCCAGCTCAGCGGCCTCGGACACTGAAGCTTTCTTT.

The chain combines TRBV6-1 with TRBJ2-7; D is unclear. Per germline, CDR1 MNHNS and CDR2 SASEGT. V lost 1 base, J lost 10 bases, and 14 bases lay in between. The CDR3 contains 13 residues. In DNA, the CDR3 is TGTGCCAGCAGTGAAGTAGCTAGTTCGGTACAGTACTTC. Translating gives CASSEVASSVQYF.

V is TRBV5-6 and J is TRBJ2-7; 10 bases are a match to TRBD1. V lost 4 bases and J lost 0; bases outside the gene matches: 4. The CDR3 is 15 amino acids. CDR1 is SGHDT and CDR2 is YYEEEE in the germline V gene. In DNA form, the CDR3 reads TGTGCCAGCAGCGACGGGACAGGGGACTCCTACGAGCAGTACTTC. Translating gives CASSDGTGDSYEQYF. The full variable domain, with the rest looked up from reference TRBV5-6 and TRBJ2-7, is DAGVTQSPTHLIKTRGQQVTLRCSPKSGHDTVSWYQQALGQGPQFIFQYYEEEERQRGNFPDRFSGHQFPNYSSELNVNALLLGDSALYLCASSDGTGDSYEQYFGPGTRLTVT.

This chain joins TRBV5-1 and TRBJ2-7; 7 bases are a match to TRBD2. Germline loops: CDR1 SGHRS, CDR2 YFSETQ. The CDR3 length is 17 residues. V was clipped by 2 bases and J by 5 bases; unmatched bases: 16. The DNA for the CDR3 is TGCGCCAGCAGCTTCGGACTAGGTACCGTCGGTTTGGACGAGCAGTACTTC. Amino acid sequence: CASSFGLGTVGLDEQYF.

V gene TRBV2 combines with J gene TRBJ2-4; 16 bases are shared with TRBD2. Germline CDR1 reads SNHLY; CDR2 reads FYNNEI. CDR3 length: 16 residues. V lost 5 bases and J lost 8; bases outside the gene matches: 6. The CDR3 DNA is TGTGCCAGCAGTTCGGGACTAGCGGGAGGGCTAGACATTCAGTACTTC. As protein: CASSSGLAGGLDIQYF.

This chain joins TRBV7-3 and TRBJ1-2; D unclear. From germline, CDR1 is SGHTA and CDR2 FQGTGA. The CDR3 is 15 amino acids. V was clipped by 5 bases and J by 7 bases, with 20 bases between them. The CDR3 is CASSPGGVSSSGYTF. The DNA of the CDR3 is TGTGCCAGCAGCCCCGGTGGTGTGTCCTCCTCTGGCTACACCTTC.

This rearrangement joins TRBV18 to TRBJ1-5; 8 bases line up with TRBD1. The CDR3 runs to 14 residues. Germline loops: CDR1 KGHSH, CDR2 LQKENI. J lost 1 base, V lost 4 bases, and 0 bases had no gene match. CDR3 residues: CASSRDRSNQPQHF. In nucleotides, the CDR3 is TGTGCCAGCTCACGGGACAGGAGCAATCAGCCCCAGCATTTT.

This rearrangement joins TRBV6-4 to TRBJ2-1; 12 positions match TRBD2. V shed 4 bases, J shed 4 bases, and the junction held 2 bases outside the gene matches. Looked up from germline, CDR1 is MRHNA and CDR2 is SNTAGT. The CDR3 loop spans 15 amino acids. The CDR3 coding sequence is TGTGCCAGCAGTGTTCTAGCGGGAGGGTACAATGAGCAGTTCTTC. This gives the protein CASSVLAGGYNEQFF.

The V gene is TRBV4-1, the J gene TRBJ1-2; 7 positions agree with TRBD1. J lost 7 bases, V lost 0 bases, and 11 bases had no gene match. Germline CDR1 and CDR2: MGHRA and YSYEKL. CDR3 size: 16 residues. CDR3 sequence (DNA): TGCGCCAGCAGCCAAGATGGAGGGGGCAGGGGCATTGGCTACACCTTC. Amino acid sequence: CASSQDGGGRGIGYTF.

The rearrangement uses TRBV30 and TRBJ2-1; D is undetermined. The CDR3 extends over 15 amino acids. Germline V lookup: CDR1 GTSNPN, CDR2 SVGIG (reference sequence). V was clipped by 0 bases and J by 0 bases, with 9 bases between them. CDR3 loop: CAWSVIASSYNEQFF. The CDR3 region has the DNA TGTGCCTGGAGTGTGATTGCCAGCTCCTACAATGAGCAGTTCTTC. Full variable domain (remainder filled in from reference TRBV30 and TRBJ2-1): SQTIHQWPATLVQPVGSPLSLECTVEGTSNPNLYWYRQAAGRGLQLLFYSVGIGQISSEVPQNLSASRPQDRQFILSSKKLLLSDSGFYLCAWSVIASSYNEQFFGPGTRLTVL.

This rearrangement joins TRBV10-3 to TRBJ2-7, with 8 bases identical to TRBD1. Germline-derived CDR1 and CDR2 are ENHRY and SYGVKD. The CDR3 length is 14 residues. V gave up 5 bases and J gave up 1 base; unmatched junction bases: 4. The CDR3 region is CAISPDRVSYEQYF. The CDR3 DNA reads TGTGCCATCAGTCCGGACAGGGTGTCCTACGAGCAGTACTTC.

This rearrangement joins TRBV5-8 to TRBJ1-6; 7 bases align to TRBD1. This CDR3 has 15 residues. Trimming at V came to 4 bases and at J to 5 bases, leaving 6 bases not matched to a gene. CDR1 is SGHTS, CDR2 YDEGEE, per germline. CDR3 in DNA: TGTGCCAGCAGCAGGGGGACAGATCATAATTCACCCCTCCACTTT. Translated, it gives CASSRGTDHNSPLHF.

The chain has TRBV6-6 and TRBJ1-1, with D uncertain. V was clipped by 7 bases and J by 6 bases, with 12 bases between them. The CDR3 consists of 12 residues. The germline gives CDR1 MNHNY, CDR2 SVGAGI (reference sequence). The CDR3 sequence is CASTNPQPEAFF. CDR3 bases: TGTGCCAGCACCAATCCACAGCCTGAAGCTTTCTTT.

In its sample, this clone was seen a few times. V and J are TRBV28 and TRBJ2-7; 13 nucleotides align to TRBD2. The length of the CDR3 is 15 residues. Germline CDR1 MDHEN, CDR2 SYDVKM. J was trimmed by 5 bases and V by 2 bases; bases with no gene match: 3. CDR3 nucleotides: TGTGCCAGCAGTTTAGCGGGACTAGCGGGGAACGAGCAGTACTTC. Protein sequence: CASSLAGLAGNEQYF.

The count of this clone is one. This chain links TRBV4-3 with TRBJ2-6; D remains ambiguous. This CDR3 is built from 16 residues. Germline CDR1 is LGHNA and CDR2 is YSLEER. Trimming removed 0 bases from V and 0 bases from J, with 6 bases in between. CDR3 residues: CASSQDLGSGANVLTF. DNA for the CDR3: TGCGCCAGCAGCCAAGATCTAGGCTCTGGGGCCAACGTCCTGACTTTC.

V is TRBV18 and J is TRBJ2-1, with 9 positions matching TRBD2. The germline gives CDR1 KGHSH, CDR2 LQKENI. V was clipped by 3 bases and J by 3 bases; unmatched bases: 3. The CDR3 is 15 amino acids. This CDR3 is CASSPMTSGYNEQFF. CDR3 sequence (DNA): TGTGCCAGCTCACCGATGACTAGCGGCTACAATGAGCAGTTCTTC.

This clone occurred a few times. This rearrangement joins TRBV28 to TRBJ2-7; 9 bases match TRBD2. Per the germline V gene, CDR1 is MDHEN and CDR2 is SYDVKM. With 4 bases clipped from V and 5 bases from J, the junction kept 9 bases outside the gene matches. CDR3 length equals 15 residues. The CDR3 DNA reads TGTGCCAGCAGTTCCCCCGGGCTAGCGGGACACGAGCAGTACTTC. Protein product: CASSSPGLAGHEQYF.